The clone carrying this T cell receptor (beta chain) came up many times. What it recognizes is unknown. The data originate from a study of quantifying T cell responses using KT2 cells. Study-wide context: Reverse transcription used primers in the TCR alpha and beta constant regions.

The CDR3 length is 14 residues. Trimming took off 1 base at V and 8 bases at J, with 13 bases between the two ends. CDR1 and CDR2 from the germline V gene are SGHRS and YFSETQ. Study-wide points: KT2 sequences were detected down to about one KT2 cell per 100,000 PBMC. Counts of KT2 alpha and beta sequences rose linearly with the number of KT2 cells added.

A single-stranded UMI oligo with SP2 sequence was ligated to cDNA 3' ends. The first PCR ran roughly 4 cycles with an equimolar RC1.1 and RC1.2 beta primer mix. TCRdb processed the UMI-ligation and nested PCR reads anew with MiXCR; each CDR3 protein has one entry. The sample holds some 48,000 distinct CDR3 sequences, approximately 10% seen once. Unfractionated PBMC were spiked with known numbers of KT2 clone cells. This chain uses TRBV5-1 with TRBJ2-1; TRBD1 is a possible D gene (6 bases). Sequences were obtained from PBMCs spiked with cells of the T cell clone KT2. The receptor was isolated from a human donor. The CDR3: CASSLTGIRDEQFF. The CDR3 DNA is TGCGCCAGCAGCTTGACAGGGATTAGGGATGAGCAGTTCTTC.